The rows below give T cell receptor beta chains drawn from one sample of a study of beta chain features in type 1 diabetes. The assay was immunoSEQ multiplex PCR, and TCRdb's table has in-frame clones only and misses some. Here the sample spans fewer than 250,000 clones, over 8.5% being singletons. Sequenced input: naive CD4+ T cells from blood. These TCRs come from a young woman in good health. Each CDR3 is given with its conserved first and last residue. The order of the fields is V gene, J gene, D gene, clone size, CDR3 protein, CDR3 DNA. D genes are given only for firm matches. Size is omitted from some rows. Given values are once, few, many or a class for expanded clones.

V: TRBV7-8
J: TRBJ1-6
D: -
size: -
CDR3: CASSLLSEAPLHF
DNA: TGTGCCAGCAGCTTGTTGTCGGAGGCACCCCTCCACTTT

V: TRBV2
J: TRBJ1-2
D: TRBD1
size: few
CDR3: CASSLTGQGMDYGYTF
DNA: TGTGCCAGCAGTCTCACCGGACAGGGTATGGACTATGGCTACACCTTC

V: TRBV30
J: TRBJ2-7
D: TRBD2
size: -
CDR3: CAWSVEGGGAYEQYF
DNA: TGTGCCTGGAGTGTAGAGGGCGGGGGGGCCTACGAGCAGTACTTC

V: TRBV5-4
J: TRBJ1-2
D: TRBD1
size: -
CDR3: CASSHGVDRDLYGYTF
DNA: TGTGCCAGCAGTCATGGTGTCGACAGGGACTTATATGGCTACACCTTC

V: TRBV7-8
J: TRBJ1-4
D: TRBD1
size: few
CDR3: CASSLDRGHHEKLFF
DNA: TGTGCCAGCAGCTTGGACAGGGGGCATCATGAAAAACTGTTTTTT

V: TRBV5-1
J: TRBJ2-5
D: TRBD1
size: few
CDR3: CASSFRDRQETQYF
DNA: TGCGCCAGCAGCTTCAGGGACAGACAAGAGACCCAGTACTTC

V: TRBV29-1
J: TRBJ1-2
D: -
size: few
CDR3: CSVENGRGPYGYTF
DNA: TGCAGCGTTGAGAACGGCAGGGGACCGTATGGCTACACCTTC

V: TRBV25-1
J: TRBJ1-1
D: -
size: few
CDR3: CASSDLAGTEAFF
DNA: TGTGCCAGCAGTGACCTAGCGGGGACTGAAGCTTTCTTT

V: TRBV11-2
J: TRBJ2-1
D: TRBD1
size: -
CDR3: CASSSRTGSANEQFF
DNA: TGTGCCAGCAGCTCCAGGACAGGGAGTGCCAATGAGCAGTTCTTC

V: TRBV23-1
J: TRBJ1-5
D: -
size: few
CDR3: CASSLSGTLSNQPQHF
DNA: TGCGCCAGCAGCCTTTCCGGTACTCTTAGCAATCAGCCCCAGCATTTT

V: TRBV6-1
J: TRBJ1-2
D: TRBD1
size: -
CDR3: CASLQGFYGYTF
DNA: TGTGCCAGTCTACAGGGGTTCTATGGCTACACCTTC

V: TRBV5-1
J: TRBJ1-2
D: -
size: few
CDR3: CASSSRVGGGYGYTF
DNA: TGCGCCAGCAGCTCGAGGGTCGGCGGGGGCTATGGCTACACCTTC

V: TRBV27
J: TRBJ1-2
D: -
size: -
CDR3: CASSLGNRDDYGYTF
DNA: TGTGCCAGCAGTTTGGGAAACAGGGATGACTATGGCTACACCTTC

V: TRBV7-6
J: TRBJ2-3
D: -
size: -
CDR3: CASSLAASDTQYF
DNA: TGTGCCAGCAGCTTAGCGGCCTCAGATACGCAGTATTTT

V: TRBV9
J: TRBJ1-6
D: -
size: once
CDR3: CASSVQTGWGSSPLHF
DNA: TGTGCCAGCAGCGTACAGACAGGTTGGGGAAGTTCACCCCTCCACTTT

V: TRBV6-1
J: TRBJ2-2
D: TRBD2
size: few
CDR3: CASSELASGSYTGELFF
DNA: TGTGCCAGCAGTGAATTGGCTAGCGGGAGTTACACCGGGGAGCTGTTTTTT

V: TRBV10-3
J: TRBJ2-2
D: TRBD2
size: -
CDR3: CAIRAGGNTGELFF
DNA: TGTGCCATCAGGGCGGGGGGGAACACCGGGGAGCTGTTTTTT

V: TRBV18
J: TRBJ2-5
D: -
size: few
CDR3: CASSPSLAEETQYF
DNA: TGTGCCAGCTCACCTTCCTTAGCGGAAGAGACCCAGTACTTC

V: TRBV2
J: TRBJ1-6
D: -
size: -
CDR3: CASSAPRVESPLHF
DNA: TGTGCCAGCAGTGCGCCTCGCGTTGAATCACCCCTCCACTTT

V: TRBV4-1
J: TRBJ2-1
D: TRBD2
size: few
CDR3: CASSQRATSGGVNEQFF
DNA: TGCGCCAGCAGCCAAAGAGCTACTAGCGGGGGGGTTAATGAGCAGTTCTTC

V: TRBV19
J: TRBJ1-1
D: -
size: -
CDR3: CASEQGGTEAFF
DNA: TGTGCCAGTGAACAGGGTGGCACTGAAGCTTTCTTT

V: TRBV5-1
J: TRBJ2-7
D: TRBD2
size: -
CDR3: CASSPGLAGALVEQYF
DNA: TGCGCCAGCAGCCCGGGACTAGCGGGAGCATTGGTCGAGCAGTACTTC

V: TRBV19
J: TRBJ2-7
D: TRBD1
size: -
CDR3: CASSPGQGGYEQYF
DNA: TGTGCCAGTAGCCCAGGACAGGGAGGCTACGAGCAGTACTTC

V: TRBV25-1
J: TRBJ1-2
D: TRBD1
size: -
CDR3: CASRETGGDYGYTF
DNA: TGTGCCAGTCGGGAGACAGGGGGGGACTATGGCTACACCTTC

V: TRBV19
J: TRBJ1-4
D: TRBD1
size: few
CDR3: CASSNRQGDDEKLFF
DNA: TGTGCCAGTAGTAATCGACAGGGGGACGATGAAAAACTGTTTTTT

V: TRBV18
J: TRBJ2-5
D: TRBD2
size: -
CDR3: CASSPPGGETQYF
DNA: TGTGCCAGCTCGCCTCCGGGAGGAGAGACCCAGTACTTC

V: TRBV29-1
J: TRBJ1-5
D: -
size: -
CDR3: CSVSTAEGQPQHF
DNA: TGCAGCGTTTCGACAGCGGAGGGACAGCCCCAGCATTTT

V: TRBV27
J: TRBJ2-7
D: TRBD2
size: -
CDR3: CASSGLASGITYEQYF
DNA: TGTGCCAGCAGTGGGCTGGCTAGCGGTATTACCTACGAGCAGTACTTC

V: TRBV9
J: TRBJ2-7
D: -
size: few
CDR3: CASTSLQGTYEQYF
DNA: TGTGCCAGTACCAGTCTTCAGGGGACCTACGAGCAGTACTTC

V: TRBV2
J: TRBJ1-1
D: -
size: few
CDR3: CASVDDIWTEAFF
DNA: TGTGCCAGCGTGGATGACATATGGACTGAAGCTTTCTTT

V: TRBV2
J: TRBJ2-3
D: TRBD1
size: -
CDR3: CATDRGGLLTDTQYF
DNA: TGTGCTACCGACAGGGGAGGTCTATTGACAGATACGCAGTATTTT

V: TRBV29-1
J: TRBJ2-2
D: TRBD1
size: -
CDR3: CSARGLWTGNTGELFF
DNA: TGCAGCGCCCGGGGCCTTTGGACAGGAAACACCGGGGAGCTGTTTTTT

V: TRBV5-1
J: TRBJ1-1
D: -
size: few
CDR3: CATRRGLDTEAFF
DNA: TGCGCCACACGGCGGGGATTGGACACTGAAGCTTTCTTT

V: TRBV7-2
J: TRBJ2-3
D: -
size: -
CDR3: CASSARTPRPSTDTQYF
DNA: TGTGCCAGCAGCGCCCGGACTCCGCGGCCTAGCACAGATACGCAGTATTTT

V: TRBV4-1
J: TRBJ2-4
D: -
size: -
CDR3: CASSQGLAGNNKNIQYF
DNA: TGCGCCAGCAGCCAAGGTTTGGCAGGCAATAATAAAAACATTCAGTACTTC

V: TRBV19
J: TRBJ2-1
D: -
size: -
CDR3: CASSHRTPYNEQFF
DNA: TGTGCCAGTAGTCATCGGACTCCCTACAATGAGCAGTTCTTC

V: TRBV18
J: TRBJ2-1
D: TRBD2
size: few
CDR3: CASSPPGLAAYNEQFF
DNA: TGTGCCAGCTCACCACCAGGACTAGCGGCTTACAATGAGCAGTTCTTC

V: TRBV7-9
J: TRBJ1-1
D: -
size: few
CDR3: CASSPGGGWAFF
DNA: TGTGCCAGCAGCCCGGGGGGGGGTTGGGCTTTCTTT

V: TRBV27
J: TRBJ1-5
D: -
size: -
CDR3: CAPVKPQHF
DNA: TGTGCCCCGGTTAAGCCCCAGCATTTT

V: TRBV30
J: TRBJ2-2
D: -
size: -
CDR3: CAWSVRGRGLQFYTGELFF
DNA: TGTGCCTGGAGTGTACGGGGGAGAGGACTACAATTTTACACCGGGGAGCTGTTTTTT

V: TRBV2
J: TRBJ1-6
D: TRBD1
size: few
CDR3: CASSSETGGSPLHF
DNA: TGTGCCAGCAGTTCAGAAACAGGGGGCTCACCCCTCCACTTT

V: TRBV7-9
J: TRBJ2-1
D: TRBD1
size: -
CDR3: CASSLRDRGLGSYNEQFF
DNA: TGTGCCAGCAGCTTACGGGACAGGGGCCTAGGCTCCTACAATGAGCAGTTCTTC

V: TRBV5-6
J: TRBJ1-1
D: -
size: -
CDR3: CASSLPGDTEAFF
DNA: TGTGCCAGCAGCTTGCCAGGGGACACTGAAGCTTTCTTT

V: TRBV12-5
J: TRBJ2-5
D: TRBD2
size: few
CDR3: CASGSYLAGVGETQYF
DNA: TGTGCTAGTGGTTCGTATCTAGCGGGAGTTGGAGAGACCCAGTACTTC

V: TRBV2
J: TRBJ2-2
D: TRBD2
size: -
CDR3: CASRRREVGTGELFF
DNA: TGTGCCAGCAGGCGGCGGGAGGTGGGGACCGGGGAGCTGTTTTTT

V: TRBV7-8
J: TRBJ2-1
D: TRBD2
size: -
CDR3: CASSLASGDYNEQFF
DNA: TGTGCCAGCAGCTTAGCAAGCGGGGATTACAATGAGCAGTTCTTC

V: TRBV18
J: TRBJ1-2
D: TRBD1
size: few
CDR3: CASSENQGAAHGYTF
DNA: TGTGCCAGCTCAGAGAACCAGGGGGCGGCCCATGGCTACACCTTC

V: TRBV5-1
J: TRBJ2-3
D: TRBD2
size: -
CDR3: CASSPGTSGGDTQYF
DNA: TGCGCCAGCAGCCCCGGGACTAGCGGGGGAGATACGCAGTATTTT